This T cell receptor beta chain was captured in a study of cytomegalovirus exposure and HLA in healthy donors. This CDR3 is 16 amino acids long. The V end was cut by 1 base, the J end by 0 bases, with 11 bases between. CDR1 is SGHVS and CDR2 is FQNEAQ in the germline V gene. Some clones are missing from TCRdb's copy, which holds only in-frame ones; the method was immunoSEQ multiplex PCR. The sample lists more than 300,000 clones, 86% occurring once. Sequencing was performed on PBMCs. The receptor's source is a woman aged 18-35 years in good health and CMV-seronegative. This chain joins TRBV7-8 and TRBJ2-3; D is possibly TRBD2 (6 bases). CDR3 loop: CASSLVSGGSTDTQYF. CDR3 coding DNA: TGTGCCAGCAGCTTAGTCAGTGGAGGGAGCACAGATACGCAGTATTTT.